This T cell receptor (beta chain) is drawn from a study of regulatory T cells in long-lasting Graves disease. As for the study in general: In persistent Graves' disease, antithyroid drugs had been taken for over 5 years and TSH receptor antibodies stayed positive.

The CDR3 runs 17 residues. The germline V gene has CDR1 LGHNA and CDR2 YNFKEQ. V was clipped by 5 bases and J by 4 bases, with 23 bases between them. Time point in this sample: persistent/refractory GD, antithyroid drugs over 5 years with positive TRAb. From PBMCs, RNA was extracted and then used to make the TCR library. A blood draw put nine milliliters of peripheral blood into EDTA tubes. For TCR beta, libraries came from iRepertoire HTBI primers and Arm-PCR of CDR3 regions. TCRdb re-analysed the multiplex PCR reads in MiXCR, keeping a single row per CDR3 protein. The sample comprises a few hundred thousand distinct CDR3 sequences, roughly 24% of which are singletons, and under 35% rests with the top ten. This clonotype was seen a few times.

The clonotype comes from a woman aged 40 to 50 with Graves disease. The source was peripheral blood mononuclear cells (PBMCs), collected when the disease was refractory, from a patient treated with antithyroid drugs. The chain recombines TRBV4-2 with TRBJ1-1; weak D call: TRBD1 (5 bases). CDR3 loop: CASSINPQAGIITEAFF. CDR3 sequence (DNA): TGTGCCAGCAGCATAAACCCGCAGGCAGGGATCATCACTGAAGCTTTCTTT.